A single sample is the source of the 7 T cell receptor beta chains below, sequenced in a study of T cell clonality in common variable immunodeficiency (dated by TCRdb to the mid-2010s). Receptors were amplified or captured by the immunoSEQ multiplex PCR assay. Held by TCRdb, this immuneACCESS table contains in-frame sequences only and omits some clones. Under half of the omission traces to an unresolved V gene where checked; the cause of the rest is unknown. For this sample, around 42,000 clones are listed, none of them singletons. The ten largest make up less than 3.5% of the sample. The sequencing input was peripheral blood mononuclear cells. These receptors were collected from a person aged 18 to 75 in good health.

The table lists this clone with many counts. The read ends 3 residues early relative to the CDR3; the germline J gene fills the gap. The chain combines TRBV7-9 with TRBJ1-4, with TRBD1 matching 9 bases. Per the germline V gene, CDR1 is SEHNR and CDR2 is FQNEAQ (reference sequence). The CDR3 covers 14 residues. J lost 8 bases, V lost 5 bases, and 6 bases had no gene match. This CDR3 reads CASSPGQGLEKLFF. CDR3 DNA (partial): TGTGCCAGCAGCCCTGGACAGGGGCTAGAAAAA.

With respect to this clone: The read stops 3 residues short of the end of the CDR3; the missing end is completed from the germline J gene. V gene TRBV10-2 combines with J gene TRBJ2-1; 12 bases are shared with TRBD2. CDR3 length: 16 residues. Trimming took 3 bases from V and 2 from J; bases not matched to a gene: 2. Germline V CDR1 and CDR2: WSHSY, SAAADI. CDR3 amino acids: CASSDPSGRAYNEQFF. The CDR3 bases that were read are TGCGCCAGCAGTGACCCTAGCGGGAGGGCCTACAATGAG.

This clone has a count of ten or more. The CDR3 extends 3 residues past the end of the read, so its final part is completed from the germline J gene. This chain joins TRBV19 and TRBJ1-1, with no clear D. This CDR3 comprises 14 residues. Trimming cost V 0 bases and J 1 base, with 6 bases left between them. Germline V gene lookup returns CDR1 LNHDA and CDR2 SQIVND (reference sequence). The chain's CDR3 is CASSIDRSNTEAFF. The DNA read from the CDR3 is TGTGCCAGTAGTATAGACAGGTCGAACACTGAA. Drawing the rest from reference TRBV19 and TRBJ1-1, the complete variable domain is DGGITQSPKYLFRKEGQNVTLSCEQNLNHDAMYWYRQDPGQGLRLIYYSQIVNDFQKGDIAEGYSVSREKKESFPLTVTSAQKNPTAFYLCASSIDRSNTEAFFGQGTRLTVV.

This clone was seen ten or more times. The missing CDR3 end, 3 residues past where the read stops, is filled in from the germline J gene. The gene calls are TRBV7-9 and TRBJ2-1; 9 bases fit TRBD1. Germline CDR1 SEHNR, CDR2 FQNEAQ (reference sequence). This CDR3 has 15 residues. With 5 bases clipped from V and 4 bases from J, the junction kept 6 bases outside the gene matches. The CDR3 is CASSIDRGSYNEQFF. The DNA read from the CDR3 is TGTGCCAGCAGCATCGACAGGGGGTCATACAATGAG.

This clone showed up many times. Coverage ceases 3 residues before the CDR3 finishes, and the germline J gene fills in the end. This rearrangement joins TRBV18 to TRBJ2-1; the D is unclear. The ends were cut back, 3 bases at V and 7 bases at J, with 10 bases in the middle. The CDR3 runs to 13 residues. Germline V gene data show CDR1 as KGHSH and CDR2 as LQKENI. The CDR3: CASSPSTKNEQFF. The covered CDR3 bases are TGTGCCAGCTCACCGTCTACCAAAAATGAG.

Ten or more counts support this clone. The read ends 3 residues shy of where the CDR3 ends; the end is completed using the germline J gene. This sequence joins TRBV5-4 and TRBJ1-1; D may be TRBD1 (5 bases). There are 13 residues in the CDR3. Germline V gene lookup returns CDR1 SGHNT and CDR2 YYREEE (reference sequence). Trimming took 4 bases from V and 1 from J, leaving 8 bases between them. The CDR3 here is CASSHTGNTEAFF. CDR3 bases read: TGTGCCAGCAGCCATACAGGGAACACTGAA.

This clone has a count of ten or more. The CDR3 bases that were read are TGTGCCAGCAGTCAAGCAAACAGGGACGGC. As protein: CASSQANRDG. The entire CDR3 sequence reads CASSQANRDGYTF. The gene calls are TRBV7-9 and TRBJ1-2, with a weak D call TRBD1 (6 bases). The CDR3 is cut off 3 residues early in the read; its end comes from the germline J gene. Germline CDR1 and CDR2: SEHNR and FQNEAQ (reference sequence). There are 13 residues in the CDR3. The whole variable domain, filled in from reference TRBV7-9 and TRBJ1-2, reads DTGVSQNPRHKITKRGQNVTFRCDPISEHNRLYWYRQTLGQGPEFLTYFQNEAQLEKSRLLSDRFSAERPKGSFSTLEIQRTEQGDSAMYLCASSQANRDGYTFGSGTRLTVV.